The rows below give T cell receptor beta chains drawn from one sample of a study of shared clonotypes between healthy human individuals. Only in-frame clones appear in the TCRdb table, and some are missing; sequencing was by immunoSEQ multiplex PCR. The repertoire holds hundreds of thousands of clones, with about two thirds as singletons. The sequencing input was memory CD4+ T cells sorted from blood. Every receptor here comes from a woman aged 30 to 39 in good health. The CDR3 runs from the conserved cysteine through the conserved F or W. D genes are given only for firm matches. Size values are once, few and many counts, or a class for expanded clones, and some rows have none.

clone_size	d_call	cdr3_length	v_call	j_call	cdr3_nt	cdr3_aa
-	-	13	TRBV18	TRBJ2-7	TGTGCCAGCTCACCGGTCGGGCAGGGCGAGCAGTACTTC	CASSPVGQGEQYF
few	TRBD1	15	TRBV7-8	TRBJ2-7	TGTGCCAGCAGCGGGGGACAGGTCCCCTCCTACGAGCAGTACTTC	CASSGGQVPSYEQYF
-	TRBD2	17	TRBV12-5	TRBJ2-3	TGTGCTAGTGGTTTTTCGTTAGCGGGAGTTGTCCCAGATACGCAGTATTTT	CASGFSLAGVVPDTQYF
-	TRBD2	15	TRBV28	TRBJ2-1	TGTGCCAGCAGACCTAGCGGGAGAGCCTACAATGAGCAGTTCTTC	CASRPSGRAYNEQFF
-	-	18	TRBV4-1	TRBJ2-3	TGCGCCAGCAGCCAAGATCCCAGGCCCTCGACTAGGGCAGATACGCAGTATTTT	CASSQDPRPSTRADTQYF
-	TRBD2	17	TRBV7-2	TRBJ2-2	TGTGCCAGCAGCTTAGACCAACTAGCGACGAACACCGGGGAGCTGTTTTTT	CASSLDQLATNTGELFF
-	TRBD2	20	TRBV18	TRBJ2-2	TGTGCCAGCTCACCACTTTTTTTTCGGACTAGCGGGGCGAACACCGGGGAGCTGTTTTTT	CASSPLFFRTSGANTGELFF
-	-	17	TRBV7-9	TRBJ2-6	TGTGCCAGCACCCAGGACAGAGTGATCTCTGGGGCCAACGTCCTGACTTTC	CASTQDRVISGANVLTF
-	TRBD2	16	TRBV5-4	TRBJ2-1	TGTGCCAGCAGCTTACCCCGGGGGGGAGGTAAGGATGAGCAGTTCTTC	CASSLPRGGGKDEQFF
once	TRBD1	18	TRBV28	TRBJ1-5	TGTGCCAGCAGAGAAGGGACAGACTACTTGTATAGCAATCAGCCCCAGCATTTT	CASREGTDYLYSNQPQHF
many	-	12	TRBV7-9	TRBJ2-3	TGTGCCAGCAGCTCTGGATTGGGGGCGCAGTATTTT	CASSSGLGAQYF
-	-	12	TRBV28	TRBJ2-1	TGTGCCAGCAGTCCCTCTTTCGGAGAGCAGTTCTTC	CASSPSFGEQFF
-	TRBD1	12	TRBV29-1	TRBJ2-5	TGCAGCTCCAAGGGGGCCCAAGAGACCCAGTACTTC	CSSKGAQETQYF
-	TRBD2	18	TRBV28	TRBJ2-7	TGTGCCAGCAGTTTATATCAGGTGGGACTAGCGGAAAGCTACGAGCAGTACTTC	CASSLYQVGLAESYEQYF
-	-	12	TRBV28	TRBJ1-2	TGTGCCAGCAGGCAGCAGGGTACTGGCTACACCTTC	CASRQQGTGYTF
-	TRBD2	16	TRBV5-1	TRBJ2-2	TGCGCCAGCACCGAAGGGACTAGCGTGAACACCGGGGAGCTGTTTTTT	CASTEGTSVNTGELFF
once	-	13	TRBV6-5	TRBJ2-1	TGTGCCAGCAGTCGATATTTGGGAGCGGAGCAGTTCTTC	CASSRYLGAEQFF
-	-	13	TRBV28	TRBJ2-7	TGTGCCAGCAGTTTACCGGTAATCAACGAGCAGTACTTC	CASSLPVINEQYF
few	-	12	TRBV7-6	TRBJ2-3	TGTGCCAGCAGAACCAGCACAGATACGCAGTATTTT	CASRTSTDTQYF
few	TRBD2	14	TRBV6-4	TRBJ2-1	TGTGCCAGCAGTGTAACTAGCGCGAACAATGAGCAGTTCTTC	CASSVTSANNEQFF
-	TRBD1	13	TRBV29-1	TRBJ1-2	TGCAGCGTTGAAACAGGGGGCGGATATGGCTACACCTTC	CSVETGGGYGYTF
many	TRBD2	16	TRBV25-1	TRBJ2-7	TGTGCCAGCAGTGGGACTAGCGGTTCCACCGCCTACGAGCAGTACTTC	CASSGTSGSTAYEQYF
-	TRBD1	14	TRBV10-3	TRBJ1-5	TGTGCCATCAAGGGACAGGGTGGCAATCAGCCCCAGCATTTT	CAIKGQGGNQPQHF
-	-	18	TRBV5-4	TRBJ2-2	TGTGCCAGCAGCTACCTCCTGGGGGGAGGTGTTGTCGCCGGGGAGCTGTTTTTT	CASSYLLGGGVVAGELFF
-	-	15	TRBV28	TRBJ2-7	TGTGCCAGCAGTTTATGGGCTAGCAAGACCTACGAGCAGTACTTC	CASSLWASKTYEQYF
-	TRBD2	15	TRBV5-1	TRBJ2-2	TGCGCCAGCAGCGCCGCTAGCGGGAACACCGGGGAGCTGTTTTTT	CASSAASGNTGELFF
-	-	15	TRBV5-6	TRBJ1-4	TGTGCCAGCAGCTTGGCGGGCAGCACTAATGAAAAACTGTTTTTT	CASSLAGSTNEKLFF
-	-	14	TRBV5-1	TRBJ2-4	TGCGCCAGCAGCTTACAGGGTTCGGAAAACATTCAGTACTTC	CASSLQGSENIQYF
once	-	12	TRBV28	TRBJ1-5	TGTGCCAGCAGTTTCGCCCCCCCGCCCCAGCATTTT	CASSFAPPPQHF
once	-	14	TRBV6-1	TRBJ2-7	TGTGCCAGCAGAGCCGGGACGGGACTTTACGAGCAGTACTTC	CASRAGTGLYEQYF
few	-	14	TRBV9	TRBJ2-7	TGTGCCAGCAGCCTACGGACAGATGGCTACGAGCAGTACTTC	CASSLRTDGYEQYF
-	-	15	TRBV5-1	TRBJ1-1	TGCGCCAGCAGCTCCCTTAGTGCCCTCCCTGGTGAAGCTTTCTTT	CASSSLSALPGEAFF
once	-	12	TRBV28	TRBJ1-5	TGTGCCAGCAGGACAGGTTCTGGGCCCCAGCATTTT	CASRTGSGPQHF
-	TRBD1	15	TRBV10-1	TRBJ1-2	TGCGCCAGCAGCCCGGACAGGGGAGTCCGGTATGGCTACACCTTC	CASSPDRGVRYGYTF
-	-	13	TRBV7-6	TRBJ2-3	TGTGCCAGCAGCTTAGCCCCCGGAGATACGCAGTATTTT	CASSLAPGDTQYF
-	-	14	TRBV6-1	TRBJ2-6	TGTGCCAGCAGGTCAGGCTCTGGGGCCAACGTCCTGACTTTC	CASRSGSGANVLTF
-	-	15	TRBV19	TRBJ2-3	TGTGCCAGTAGTATAGTCGAAGGAATTACCGATACGCAGTATTTT	CASSIVEGITDTQYF
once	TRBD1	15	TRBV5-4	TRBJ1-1	TGTGCCAGCAGCCACCCGGGACAGGGTAACACTGAAGCTTTCTTT	CASSHPGQGNTEAFF
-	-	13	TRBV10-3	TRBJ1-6	TGTGCCATCGGCGGACGAGATAATTCACCCCTCCACTTT	CAIGGRDNSPLHF
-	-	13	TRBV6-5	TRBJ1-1	TGTGCCAGCAAAAAGACACAGGAGGAAGGGGCTTTCTTT	CASKKTQEEGAFF
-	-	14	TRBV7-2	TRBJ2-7	TGTGCCAGCAGCTTAGGAGGGGTGTACTACGAGCAGTACTTC	CASSLGGVYYEQYF
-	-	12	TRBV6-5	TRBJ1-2	TGTGCCAGCAGTTTCGACGGACTGACCTACACCTTC	CASSFDGLTYTF
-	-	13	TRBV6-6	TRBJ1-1	TGTGCCAGCAGTTACTCCCGGAACACTGAAGCTTTCTTT	CASSYSRNTEAFF
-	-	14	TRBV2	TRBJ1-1	TGTGCCAGCAGTAAACAGGCGGTCATCACTGAAGCTTTCTTT	CASSKQAVITEAFF